This TCR beta chain was identified during a study of T-cell reconstitution after alpha-beta-depleted transplantation in children (dated by TCRdb to 2015 to 2016). For the study in its entirety: The study quantitatively tracked T-cell immune reconstitution after TCRalphabeta/CD19-depleted allogeneic hematopoietic cell transplantation in children using TCR repertoire profiling.

The treatment or condition label corresponds to: allogeneic hematopoietic cell transplantation with graft depleted of TCRalphabeta T cells and CD19 B cells. Transplant recipients were children who received TCRalphabeta/CD19-depleted allogeneic hematopoietic cell grafts. Receptors were amplified or captured by PCR. TCRdb lists the instrument as Illumina HiSeq 2500. TCR library preparation used molecular barcoding, with unique molecular identifiers applied to normalize quantification of the TCRbeta repertoire. TCRdb trimmed public reads at Q25 via fastp, called clones via MiXCR and kept in-frame beta chains. Each entry merges the rows of one CDR3 protein and shows their most common DNA and genes. Across this sample there are 500,000 to 650,000 distinct CDR3 sequences, with roughly 13% seen only once. Around 2.2% of the sample goes to the ten largest clones. The research as a whole found: In some patients, the high TCRbeta diversity seen at day 60 was put down to recipient T cells and intrathymic progenitors that had survived conditioning. The frequencies of hyperexpanded clones fell over the following months, and after one year, T-cell counts and TCRbeta diversity were mostly attributed to newly produced T cells. About two months after transplant, the apparently early recovery of alphabetaT-cell counts reportedly depended on just several hundred clones that had expanded rapidly and came from non-depleted graft cells.

To note about this clonotype: This clone's antigen is unknown. Base qualities are not provided; no much larger clone lies one nucleotide away.

Source: PBMCs, mostly from graft donor cells, taken 360 days after TCRalphabeta/CD19-depleted stem cell transplant. The receptor was derived from a male patient between 5 and 17 years old who had a stem cell transplant for acute myeloid leukemia, so the T cells may come from the graft donor.

CDR3 loop: CSVRGGGVEYF. The sequenced DNA: TGCAGCGTTAGGGGTGGAGGGGTCGAGTATTTT. This sequence uses TRBV29-1 and TRBJ2-3; possibly the D gene is TRBD2, per 6 matching bases. Trimming removed 5 bases from V and 13 bases from J, leaving 16 bases between the germline ends. CDR3 length: 11 amino acids, cysteine to phenylalanine. Here the CDR3 DNA is all that survives: 33 bases in frame from base 1. In the germline V gene, CDR1 corresponds to SQVTM and CDR2 to ANQGSEA.